This is a list of T cell receptor beta chains from one sample in a study of immune cell composition in non-small cell lung cancer. The protocol was immunoSEQ multiplex PCR, while the TCRdb copy is restricted to in-frame clones and leaves out a portion. The table includes 14,000 to 15,000 clones, around 69% detected once. Sequencing input: lung tumor tissue. The receptor source for this set is a human donor with non-small cell lung cancer. Each CDR3 is given with its conserved first and last residue. A D gene is named only where the DNA matches it firmly. Size tells how often a clone was seen (once, few, many) or the class of an expanded clone, and some rows leave it out.

d_call	j_call	v_call	clone_size	cdr3_aa	cdr3_nt
.	TRBJ1-1	TRBV7-9	.	CASSFEARDTEAFF	TGTGCCAGCAGCTTTGAGGCCCGGGACACTGAAGCTTTCTTT
.	TRBJ2-3	TRBV5-4	.	CASSVGATDTQYF	TGTGCCAGCAGCGTAGGGGCCACAGATACGCAGTATTTT
TRBD1	TRBJ2-2	TRBV11-3	.	CASSFTTSGQRFGELFF	TGTGCCAGCAGCTTTACCACTTCGGGACAGCGTTTCGGGGAGCTGTTTTTT
.	TRBJ1-5	TRBV5-6	.	CASSLLALPNQPQHF	TGTGCCAGCAGCTTGCTGGCATTACCAAATCAGCCCCAGCATTTT
.	TRBJ1-3	TRBV4-3	.	CASSQDQEGPGNTIYF	TGCGCCAGCAGCCAAGACCAGGAGGGGCCAGGAAACACCATATATTTT
TRBD1	TRBJ1-2	TRBV5-1	.	CASSRGTGYEDGYTF	TGCGCCAGCAGCCGAGGGACAGGGTATGAGGATGGCTACACCTTC
TRBD1	TRBJ1-1	TRBV9	once	CASSVGVPLAGTGFLNTEAFF	TGTGCCAGCAGCGTAGGGGTCCCTCTTGCCGGGACAGGGTTCTTGAACACTGAAGCTTTCTTT
.	TRBJ2-1	TRBV5-4	few	CASSAGWVQGDEQFF	TGTGCCAGCAGCGCCGGCTGGGTACAGGGTGATGAGCAGTTCTTC
.	TRBJ2-3	TRBV13	.	CASSLRPSVATDTQYF	TGTGCCAGCAGCTTACGTCCTAGCGTTGCAACAGATACGCAGTATTTT
.	TRBJ2-3	TRBV6-6	.	CASSYGGSDTQYF	TGTGCCAGCAGTTACGGGGGGTCAGATACGCAGTATTTT
.	TRBJ1-2	TRBV16	.	CASSHHARSHYGYTF	TGTGCCAGCAGCCACCACGCCAGGTCGCACTATGGCTACACCTTC
.	TRBJ1-2	TRBV7-2	.	CASSLDPGYGYTF	TGTGCCAGCAGCTTAGATCCAGGCTATGGCTACACCTTC
.	TRBJ1-1	TRBV19	.	CASTTDRRNTEAFF	TGTGCCAGTACAACCGACAGGAGGAACACTGAAGCTTTCTTT
.	TRBJ2-5	TRBV7-3	few	CASSDSVGETQYF	TGTGCCAGCAGCGATAGCGTAGGCGAGACCCAGTACTTC
.	TRBJ1-1	TRBV2	.	CASSIARTRQTEAFF	TGTGCCAGCAGTATTGCGCGGACTCGACAAACTGAAGCTTTCTTT
TRBD1	TRBJ2-3	TRBV19	.	CASSMKGGFSDTQYF	TGTGCCAGTAGTATGAAAGGGGGCTTTTCCGATACGCAGTATTTT
.	TRBJ1-1	TRBV29-1	few	CSGAQGTNTEAFF	TGCAGCGGCGCACAGGGAACGAACACTGAAGCTTTCTTT
TRBD1	TRBJ1-2	TRBV7-6	.	CASSPLPGTGNGYTF	TGTGCCAGCAGCCCCCTACCCGGGACAGGGAATGGCTACACCTTC
TRBD2	TRBJ2-2	TRBV5-4	.	CASRRGGLAGANTGELFF	TGTGCCAGCAGGCGGGGGGGACTAGCGGGGGCGAACACCGGGGAGCTGTTTTTT
.	TRBJ1-2	TRBV18	.	CASSHSRGRWDYGYTF	TGTGCCAGCTCACACTCGCGGGGACGATGGGACTATGGCTACACCTTC
TRBD1	TRBJ1-2	TRBV5-1	.	CASRTQTGPDYGYTF	TGCGCCAGCAGAACCCAGACAGGGCCGGACTATGGCTACACCTTC
TRBD1	TRBJ2-7	TRBV5-1	.	CASRKGQGEYEQYF	TGCGCCAGCCGGAAGGGACAGGGGGAATACGAGCAGTACTTC
TRBD1	TRBJ1-3	TRBV7-6	.	CASSSDREDTIYF	TGTGCCAGCAGCTCCGACAGGGAGGACACCATATATTTT
.	TRBJ2-3	TRBV7-9	.	CASTFSGDTQYF	TGTGCCAGCACCTTCTCCGGAGATACGCAGTATTTT
TRBD1	TRBJ1-1	TRBV5-4	.	CASSFDRGGTEAFF	TGTGCCAGCAGTTTCGACAGGGGGGGGACTGAAGCTTTCTTT
.	TRBJ1-1	TRBV6-5	.	CASGNFGGRAFF	TGTGCCAGCGGTAACTTCGGGGGGCGGGCTTTCTTT
.	TRBJ2-7	TRBV10-3	.	CAISVLGAVDEQYF	TGTGCCATCAGTGTCCTAGGGGCAGTAGACGAGCAGTACTTC
TRBD1	TRBJ1-5	TRBV5-1	.	CASSPGQDNQPQHF	TGCGCCAGCAGTCCCGGACAGGACAATCAGCCCCAGCATTTT
TRBD1	TRBJ1-2	TRBV5-6	.	CASSWAGQGTLYGYTF	TGTGCCAGCAGCTGGGCGGGACAGGGGACCCTCTATGGCTACACCTTC
.	TRBJ1-2	TRBV6-5	.	CASSYSSSAGRTGYTF	TGTGCCAGCAGTTACTCGAGCTCTGCAGGGAGGACGGGCTACACCTTC
.	TRBJ1-2	TRBV11-2	few	CASSSRGEGYTF	TGTGCCAGCAGCTCCCGAGGAGAGGGCTACACCTTC
.	TRBJ2-1	TRBV5-5	.	CASSFDPLGEQFF	TGTGCCAGCAGCTTCGACCCCCTAGGTGAGCAGTTCTTC
.	TRBJ1-1	TRBV7-9	few	CASSLFVRHTEAFF	TGTGCCAGCAGCTTATTTGTCAGGCACACTGAAGCTTTCTTT
.	TRBJ1-1	TRBV7-2	.	CASSSTYGGTEAFF	TGTGCCAGCAGCTCCACCTACGGGGGCACTGAAGCTTTCTTT
TRBD1	TRBJ1-4	TRBV5-6	.	CASSSSMGDRVSEKLFF	TGTGCCAGCAGCTCATCAATGGGGGACAGGGTTTCTGAAAAACTGTTTTTT
TRBD1	TRBJ1-6	TRBV19	few	CASSINPGQALWNLHF	TGTGCCAGTAGTATCAACCCCGGACAGGCCTTGTGGAACCTCCACTTT
.	TRBJ2-1	TRBV11-1	.	CASSRNDGAYNEQFF	TGTGCCAGCAGCCGTAACGACGGGGCCTACAATGAGCAGTTCTTC
.	TRBJ2-2	TRBV4-3	.	CASSQERLGGTGELFF	TGCGCCAGCAGCCAAGAGAGGCTCGGTGGCACCGGGGAGCTGTTTTTT
.	TRBJ2-5	TRBV7-3	.	CASSATGSFETQYF	TGTGCCAGCTCAGCTACGGGGTCCTTCGAGACCCAGTACTTC
TRBD1	TRBJ2-3	TRBV9	.	CASSVRDRVPDTQYF	TGTGCCAGCAGCGTTCGGGACAGGGTCCCAGATACGCAGTATTTT
.	TRBJ2-4	TRBV9	few	CASSVEAGADIQYF	TGTGCCAGCAGCGTAGAGGCGGGGGCGGACATTCAGTACTTC
.	TRBJ2-1	TRBV5-4	.	CASSLVTAIEQFF	TGTGCCAGCAGCTTAGTGACAGCTATTGAGCAGTTCTTC
TRBD1	TRBJ1-5	TRBV2	few	CASSENGQGHQPQHF	TGTGCCAGCAGTGAAAATGGACAGGGCCATCAGCCCCAGCATTTT
.	TRBJ2-3	TRBV7-2	.	CATQGPFSTDTQYF	TGTGCCACCCAGGGTCCTTTTAGCACAGATACGCAGTATTTT
TRBD1	TRBJ1-5	TRBV4-1	.	CASSQDSPHRGLQSNQPQHF	TGCGCCAGCAGCCAAGATTCCCCTCACAGGGGGCTTCAGAGCAATCAGCCCCAGCATTTT
.	TRBJ1-5	TRBV4-1	.	CASSQVQGYSNQPQHF	TGCGCCAGCAGCCAAGTCCAGGGCTATAGCAATCAGCCCCAGCATTTT